This is a list of T cell receptor beta chains from one sample in a study of blood T cell repertoires in COVID-19. Assay used: immunoSEQ multiplex PCR; TCRdb lists only in-frame clones, some missing. The sample includes approximately 74,000 clones, around 77% of them seen just once. Specimen: peripheral blood. The receptors come from a man aged 60 to 69 with acute or convalescent COVID-19. Both conserved end residues are part of each CDR3. The D gene is left open where the match is weak. The size of a clone is reported for some rows only, either as once, few or many, or as a class for expanded clones.

clone_size j_call d_call v_call cdr3_nt cdr3_aa
once TRBJ2-7 . TRBV6-6 TGTGCCAGCAGTTCCACCGGGGCGCGGGGCGAGCAGTACTTC CASSSTGARGEQYF
. TRBJ2-7 . TRBV5-5 TGTGCCAGCAGCGTAAACAGGGACTACGAGCAGTACTTC CASSVNRDYEQYF
. TRBJ1-2 . TRBV28 TGTGCCAGCAGTTCTACGTCGGGGGGTGGCTACACCTTC CASSSTSGGGYTF
. TRBJ1-6 TRBD1 TRBV3-1/TRBV3-2 TGTGCCAGCAGCCAGGGACAGGGGAAATCACCCCTCCACTTT CASSQGQGKSPLHF
. TRBJ2-5 . TRBV19 TGTGCCAGTAGTATAGATCGGAGGGGGCGAGAGACCCAGTACTTC CASSIDRRGRETQYF
. TRBJ1-5 . TRBV6-2/TRBV6-3 TGTGCCAGCAGTTACATGGGGCATCAGCCCCAGCATTTT CASSYMGHQPQHF
. TRBJ1-6 TRBD1 TRBV19 TGTGCCAGTAGTATCACCCAGGGGGATAATTCACCCCTCCACTTT CASSITQGDNSPLHF
few TRBJ2-2 . TRBV5-5 TGTGCCAGCAGCTTACAGGGTCTGCGGACCGGGGAGCTGTTTTTT CASSLQGLRTGELFF
. TRBJ1-6 TRBD1 TRBV7-8 TGTGCCAGCAGCTCCTGGACAGGGGCCAACTCACCCCTCCACTTT CASSSWTGANSPLHF
. TRBJ2-1 TRBD2 TRBV7-6 TGTGCCAGCAGCTCTCTCAAGACTAGCGGCAATGAGCAGTTCTTC CASSSLKTSGNEQFF
once TRBJ2-1 . TRBV2 TGTGCCAGCAGTAAAACTACAGGACTACTCAATGAGCAGTTCTTC CASSKTTGLLNEQFF
. TRBJ2-7 TRBD1 TRBV10-1 TGCGCCAGCAGTAGGGACAGGAACTACGAGCAGTACTTC CASSRDRNYEQYF
. TRBJ1-1 . TRBV7-2 TGTGCCAGCAGCGCCCAGCAGGGAATGAACACTGAAGCTTTCTTT CASSAQQGMNTEAFF
. TRBJ2-5 . TRBV20-1 TGCAGTGCCAGAACCGGGACCCAGTACTTC CSARTGTQYF
few TRBJ1-2 TRBD1 TRBV6-4 TGTGCCAGCAAGCAGGGGGCGCGGGGCTATGGCTACACCTTC CASKQGARGYGYTF
few TRBJ2-1 TRBD2 TRBV9 TGTGCCAGCAGCGCGACTAGCGGTTCCTACAATGAGCAGTTCTTC CASSATSGSYNEQFF
. TRBJ2-4 . TRBV5-5 TGTGCCAGCAGCTTGGCCACCCCCGGGACCAAAAACATTCAGTACTTC CASSLATPGTKNIQYF
. TRBJ2-7 TRBD2 TRBV7-8 TGTGCCAGCGGCCGTGGGACTAGCGGTAGCTCCTACGAGCAGTACTTC CASGRGTSGSSYEQYF
. TRBJ1-2 . TRBV30 TGTGCCTGTGGCGACAGATACTATGGCTACACCTTC CACGDRYYGYTF
. TRBJ2-7 TRBD1 TRBV6-2/TRBV6-3 TGTGCCAGCAGCACACAGGGGGCCCCTTCCTACGAGCAGTACTTC CASSTQGAPSYEQYF
. TRBJ1-5 . TRBV6-6 TGTGCCAGCAGTCCAAGGGACACCGCCCGCCTTTATAGCAATCAGCCCCAGCATTTT CASSPRDTARLYSNQPQHF
. TRBJ2-1 . TRBV7-9 TGTGCCAGCAGCCCCAAATGGGCAGGGGATGGTAATGAGCAGTTCTTC CASSPKWAGDGNEQFF
. TRBJ2-3 . TRBV10-3 TGTGCCATCAGTGGGGCCCCAACTCCTAGCACAGATACGCAGTATTTT CAISGAPTPSTDTQYF
. TRBJ1-5 TRBD1 TRBV2 TGTGCCAGCAGCCGGGACAGGGGGTATAGCAATCAGCCCCAGCATTTT CASSRDRGYSNQPQHF
. TRBJ1-2 . TRBV7-3 TGTGCCAGCAGCTTCACGGGTGGCGGTCCGGATAACTATGGCTACACCTTC CASSFTGGGPDNYGYTF
. TRBJ1-6 . TRBV6-2/TRBV6-3 TGTGCCAGCAGCCACCCGGCGCAGGTGGAATCACCCCTCCACTTT CASSHPAQVESPLHF
. TRBJ2-1 . TRBV13 TGTGCCAGCAGCTTATCTCCGGGGTGGAGCTCCTACAATGAGCAGTTCTTC CASSLSPGWSSYNEQFF
few TRBJ1-1 TRBD1 TRBV10-3 TGTGCCATCAGTCCAGATACCGGGACAGGGGCGAACACTGAAGCTTTCTTT CAISPDTGTGANTEAFF
. TRBJ1-1 . TRBV5-6 TGTGCCAGCAGCTTGGCTCGCGGACAGTTGATGAACACTGAAGCTTTCTTT CASSLARGQLMNTEAFF
. TRBJ2-2 TRBD2 TRBV3-1/TRBV3-2 TGTGCCAGCAGCCTTCGGACTAGCGTTACCGGGGAGCTGTTTTTT CASSLRTSVTGELFF
. TRBJ1-1 TRBD1 TRBV11-2 TGTGCCAGCAGCTTATTCACTGTAAAACGACAGGGCCCTGAAGCTTTCTTT CASSLFTVKRQGPEAFF
. TRBJ2-1 TRBD2 TRBV30 TGTGCCTGGCGGGGATCGTCGGGGCTAGCGGGGAACCCCTCCTACAATGAGCAGTTCTTC CAWRGSSGLAGNPSYNEQFF
. TRBJ2-5 . TRBV4-3 TGCGCCAGCAGCCAAGGGACAGAAACTTGGGAGACCCAGTACTTC CASSQGTETWETQYF
. TRBJ2-7 . TRBV5-8 TGTGCCAGCAGACAATGGCAGGGAACGACCTACGAGCAGTACTTC CASRQWQGTTYEQYF
. TRBJ2-1 . TRBV5-1 TGCGCCAGCAGCTTGGCTGGGACTCTATCCTACAATGAGCAGTTCTTC CASSLAGTLSYNEQFF
. TRBJ1-1 . TRBV25-1 TGTGCCAGCCGCGAGGGTAGCACCATGAACACTGAAGCTTTCTTT CASREGSTMNTEAFF
. TRBJ1-1 TRBD1 TRBV6-5 TGTGCCAGCAGCCCACAGGGGGCGCGGGTCACTGAAGCTTTCTTT CASSPQGARVTEAFF
. TRBJ1-5 . TRBV10-2 TGCGCCAGCAGTGAAACAAATCAGCCCCAGCATTTT CASSETNQPQHF
once TRBJ2-5 . TRBV18 TGTGCCAGCTCACCACCCCCCCAGTTCGAGACCCAGTACTTC CASSPPPQFETQYF
many TRBJ2-2 . TRBV7-6 TGTGCCAGCAGCCCCCAACAGGGAATCGGGGAGCTGTTTTTT CASSPQQGIGELFF
. TRBJ1-3 . TRBV28 TGTGCCAGCAGCCAGTACGGGACTGGAAACACCATATATTTT CASSQYGTGNTIYF
. TRBJ2-1 TRBD1 TRBV9 TGTGCCAGCAGCGTAGCTCGGGCAGGGGGAAGGCATGAGCAGTTCTTC CASSVARAGGRHEQFF
. TRBJ1-5 TRBD1 TRBV5-1 TGCGCCAGCAGCTTGGCGACAGGGCTAGGCCAGCCCCAGCATTTT CASSLATGLGQPQHF
. TRBJ1-2 . TRBV7-9 TGTGCCAGCAGCCCGAGTTTCACGCGGGCCTATGGCTACACCTTC CASSPSFTRAYGYTF
. TRBJ2-5 . TRBV5-1 TGCGCCAGCAGCGGAGCAACCGTCCAAGAGACCCAGTACTTC CASSGATVQETQYF
. TRBJ2-3 TRBD2 TRBV5-6 TGTGCCAGCAGCTTGAACGGGGGGGCAGATACGCAGTATTTT CASSLNGGADTQYF